These T cell receptor beta chains were read from a single sample in a study of Ad26.COV2.S vaccination and SARS-CoV-2 variants. Sequencing used immunoSEQ multiplex PCR; TCRdb keeps in-frame clones, though not all of them. Of 400,000 to 500,000 clones in the sample, 80% to 90% were seen once. Source: peripheral blood, taken in a trial of Ad26.COV2.S vaccine versus placebo. The source is a person aged 18-65 years who received the Ad26.COV2.S COVID-19 vaccine or a placebo. Both conserved end residues are part of each CDR3. D genes are given only for firm matches. For some rows the clone size is stated as once, few or many, or as a class when expanded; others skip it.

J	V	size	D	CDR3	DNA
TRBJ1-5	TRBV7-2	once	NA	CASSLTPSTGNQPQHF	TGTGCCAGCAGCTTGACACCATCCACCGGCAATCAGCCCCAGCATTTT
TRBJ2-2	TRBV5-1	NA	NA	CASSLAGDRTGELFF	TGCGCCAGCAGCTTAGCAGGGGATAGGACCGGGGAGCTGTTTTTT
TRBJ2-5	TRBV25-1	NA	NA	CASSEYKSSGPIQETQYF	TGTGCCAGCAGTGAATATAAGAGCTCGGGTCCCATCCAAGAGACCCAGTACTTC
TRBJ2-7	TRBV10-3	NA	NA	CAVKPGLLSDEQYF	TGTGCCGTTAAACCGGGACTGCTGTCCGACGAGCAGTACTTC
TRBJ2-3	TRBV28	NA	NA	CASSLSRRRWRSTDTQYF	TGTGCCAGCAGTTTATCCAGAAGGAGATGGCGGAGCACAGATACGCAGTATTTT
TRBJ1-4	TRBV28	NA	NA	CATFSATNEKLFF	TGTGCCACCTTCAGTGCAACTAATGAAAAACTGTTTTTT
TRBJ2-5	TRBV30	NA	NA	CAFSGLPPGWTQYF	TGTGCCTTCTCGGGGCTGCCCCCGGGTTGGACCCAGTACTTC
TRBJ1-6	TRBV15	NA	TRBD1	CATSRDAAQGASYNSPLHF	TGTGCCACCAGCAGAGATGCCGCCCAGGGGGCGTCGTATAATTCACCCCTCCACTTT
TRBJ1-4	TRBV29-1	NA	TRBD1	CSVKTGGGEKLFF	TGCAGCGTCAAGACAGGGGGCGGAGAAAAACTGTTTTTT
TRBJ2-5	TRBV4-2	NA	NA	CASSQAGTEGQETQYF	TGTGCCAGCAGCCAAGCCGGGACTGAAGGACAAGAGACCCAGTACTTC
TRBJ2-2	TRBV19	NA	NA	CASIGLRQSNTGELFF	TGTGCCAGTATAGGCCTTCGACAGAGCAACACCGGGGAGCTGTTTTTT
TRBJ2-1	TRBV5-1	NA	NA	CASSWSEDVEQFF	TGCGCCAGCAGCTGGTCGGAGGATGTTGAGCAGTTCTTC
TRBJ1-6	TRBV12-3/TRBV12-4	NA	NA	CASSVWFDSPLHF	TGTGCCAGCAGTGTGTGGTTTGATTCACCCCTCCACTTT
TRBJ2-3	TRBV12-5	once	NA	CASALLQGAGDTQYF	TGTGCTAGTGCCTTACTCCAGGGAGCGGGAGATACGCAGTATTTT
TRBJ2-1	TRBV5-1	NA	TRBD1	CASSYPGDRGLNEQFF	TGCGCCAGCAGTTACCCCGGGGACAGGGGGCTTAATGAGCAGTTCTTC
TRBJ1-6	TRBV28	NA	NA	CASSLPSSYNSPLHF	TGTGCCAGCAGTTTACCAAGCTCCTATAATTCACCCCTCCACTTT
TRBJ1-5	TRBV27	NA	NA	CASSFRRGTDQPQHF	TGTGCCAGCAGTTTCCGCCGGGGGACGGATCAGCCCCAGCATTTT
TRBJ2-1	TRBV19	NA	TRBD2	CASKALRGSYNEQFF	TGTGCCAGTAAAGCCTTGCGGGGGTCCTACAATGAGCAGTTCTTC
TRBJ2-7	TRBV30	NA	NA	CAWTPRPSQIYTGPDSNYEQYF	TGTGCCTGGACACCCCGGCCCTCCCAAATTTACACGGGTCCTGACTCCAACTACGAGCAGTACTTC
TRBJ1-2	TRBV12-5	NA	NA	CASGLNSYGYTF	TGTGCTAGTGGTCTCAACTCCTATGGCTACACCTTC
TRBJ1-5	TRBV18	few	NA	CASSPDGNQPQHF	TGTGCCAGCTCACCGGACGGTAATCAGCCCCAGCATTTT
TRBJ1-2	TRBV11-2	NA	NA	CASSPAGPLYGYTF	TGTGCCAGCAGCCCAGCGGGCCCCCTCTATGGCTACACCTTC
TRBJ1-2	TRBV5-4	few	NA	CASSPSGWYGYTF	TGTGCCAGCAGCCCCTCAGGGTGGTATGGCTACACCTTC
TRBJ1-2	TRBV7-2	few	TRBD1	CASSFGQGVGYTF	TGTGCCAGCAGCTTTGGACAGGGGGTTGGCTACACCTTC
TRBJ1-6	TRBV7-2	NA	TRBD1	CASSLAQGGSPLHF	TGTGCCAGCAGCTTAGCGCAGGGGGGTTCACCCCTCCACTTT
TRBJ2-2	TRBV25-1	once	NA	CASSDRTNTGELFF	TGTGCCAGCAGTGACAGGACGAACACCGGGGAGCTGTTTTTT
TRBJ2-7	TRBV19	NA	NA	CASSIWGSSYEQYF	TGTGCCAGTAGTATATGGGGCAGCTCCTACGAGCAGTACTTC
TRBJ1-2	TRBV13	NA	NA	CASSILRGTDGYTF	TGTGCCAGCAGCATATTAAGGGGGACCGATGGCTACACCTTC
TRBJ2-4	TRBV29-1	NA	NA	CSVDGGDDIQYF	TGCAGCGTTGATGGAGGGGACGACATTCAGTACTTC
TRBJ2-3	TRBV4-3	once	TRBD1	CASSQGPGGRTDTQYF	TGCGCCAGCAGCCAAGGACCAGGGGGACGCACAGATACGCAGTATTTT
TRBJ2-6	TRBV4-3	NA	NA	CASSQDTPRGTTSGANVLTF	TGCGCCAGCAGCCAAGATACCCCCCGCGGCACGACCTCTGGGGCCAACGTCCTGACTTTC
TRBJ1-2	TRBV4-2	NA	NA	CASSQDYSYGYTF	TGTGCCAGCAGCCAAGATTATAGCTATGGCTACACCTTC
TRBJ2-5	TRBV7-8	NA	TRBD2	CASSSTSGAEETQYF	TGTGCCAGCAGCTCTACTAGCGGGGCTGAAGAGACCCAGTACTTC
TRBJ1-2	TRBV19	NA	NA	CASDTKSGYTF	TGTGCCAGTGATACCAAATCCGGCTACACCTTC
TRBJ1-2	TRBV14	NA	NA	CASSVFPGWLYGYTF	TGTGCCAGCAGCGTATTCCCAGGGTGGCTCTATGGCTACACCTTC
TRBJ2-1	TRBV4-3	once	NA	CASSQEVDSNEQFF	TGCGCCAGCAGCCAAGAAGTGGACTCCAATGAGCAGTTCTTC
TRBJ2-6	TRBV4-1	NA	NA	CASSQAVGATGANVLTF	TGCGCCAGCAGCCAAGCGGTCGGAGCAACTGGGGCCAACGTCCTGACTTTC
TRBJ2-1	TRBV7-9	NA	NA	CASSSGPTAKSSYNEQFF	TGTGCCAGCAGCTCTGGCCCTACCGCTAAAAGCTCCTACAATGAGCAGTTCTTC
TRBJ1-1	TRBV6-2/TRBV6-3	NA	TRBD1	CASSWTGGTEAFF	TGTGCCAGCAGTTGGACAGGCGGCACTGAAGCTTTCTTT
TRBJ2-5	TRBV24-1	NA	NA	CATSDLQWDGGRYQETQYF	TGTGCCACCAGTGATTTGCAATGGGACGGAGGCAGGTACCAAGAGACCCAGTACTTC
TRBJ1-1	TRBV4-3	NA	NA	CASSQFPDRNTEAFF	TGCGCCAGCAGCCAATTCCCAGACCGGAACACTGAAGCTTTCTTT